This TCR beta chain was recovered during a study of blood T cell repertoires in COVID-19. Turning to the study itself: Both acute and convalescent COVID-19 samples were obtained from the United States, Italy and Spain. T cells, B-cell-depleted T cells, or PBMCs provided the cDNA or gDNA that served as material.

The CDR3 extends over 15 amino acids. Generated by immunoSEQ multiplex PCR, the TCRdb table keeps only in-frame clones and is missing some. The data contain about 250,000 clones, about four fifths of them singletons. The specimen was peripheral blood. The chain recombines TRBV12-2 with TRBJ1-2; the DNA was not used to check the table's D call, TRBD1. TRBV12-2 is marked as a pseudogene. This receptor was identified in a man aged 45 to 65 with active or convalescent COVID-19. CDR3 DNA: TGTGCAAGTCGCTTAGGGGGCGCAGCTAACTATGGCTACACCTTC. Protein: CASRLGGAANYGYTF.